The 27 T cell receptor beta chains below were found in one sample sequenced in a study of shared clonotypes between healthy human individuals. Naive CD8 cells were CD45RO-negative, positively selected for CCR7, excluding terminally differentiated effector memory CD45RA+ cells. Sequenced by immunoSEQ multiplex PCR; TCRdb stores in-frame clones only, minus some. The sample comprises about 2.1 million clones, roughly 95% of which are singletons, and more than 1.5% rests with the top ten. Material: naive CD8+ T cells from PBMCs. The source is a man aged 18 to 29 in good health. Some clones in this sample may be carry-over from other donors' samples.

CDR3: CASTWGGTEAFF. CDR3 nucleotides: TGTGCCAGCACGTGGGGGGGGACTGAAGCTTTCTTT. The genes are TRBV6-1 and TRBJ1-1; perhaps TRBD1 as D (5 bases). Germline V gene lookup returns CDR1 MNHNS and CDR2 SASEGT. Trimming stripped 7 bases from V and 5 bases from J, with 11 bases between. This CDR3 spans 12 amino acids.

The rearrangement joins TRBV9 to TRBJ2-4; 11 bases are a match to TRBD1. The CDR3 totals 16 residues. CDR1 and CDR2 (germline): SGDLS, YYNGEE. V was pared by 4 bases and J by 7 bases, with 10 bases of the junction left unmatched. CDR3 nucleotides: TGTGCCAGCAGCTCAGGGACAGGGGGAAGGGGGAACATTCAGTACTTC. Protein: CASSSGTGGRGNIQYF.

CDR3 region: CSVVGLSEDGTEAFF. Here the CDR3 DNA reads TGCAGCGTTGTTGGCCTGTCGGAGGACGGCACTGAAGCTTTCTTT. The chain uses TRBV29-1 and TRBJ1-1, with D uncertain. V was trimmed by 4 bases and J by 4 bases, leaving 19 bases between them. The germline gives CDR1 SQVTM, CDR2 ANQGSEA. The CDR3 spans 15 residues.

The chain employs TRBV7-9 and TRBJ2-2, with D possibly being TRBD1 (6 bases). Germline assignment: CDR1 SEHNR and CDR2 FQNEAQ (reference sequence). This CDR3 spans 15 amino acids. V lost 3 bases and J lost 5, with 13 bases in between. This CDR3 is CASSFHRDRTGELFF. CDR3 bases: TGTGCCAGCAGCTTTCACAGGGATCGGACCGGGGAGCTGTTTTTT.

The rearrangement uses TRBV7-9 and TRBJ2-7; maybe TRBD1 (6 bases). V was pared by 0 bases and J by 3 bases, with 15 bases between. From germline, CDR1 is SEHNR and CDR2 FQNEAQ (reference sequence). CDR3 length equals 16 residues. The CDR3 loop is CASSLAFGGSYYEQYF. CDR3 bases: TGTGCCAGCAGCTTAGCGTTTGGGGGCAGCTACTACGAGCAGTACTTC.

The chain recombines TRBV11-2 with TRBJ2-7; D is ambiguous. Germline assignment: CDR1 SGHAT and CDR2 FQNNGV. V shed 2 bases and J shed 3 bases, with 17 bases lying between them. The CDR3 runs to 16 residues. CDR3 amino acids: CASSLIPGSENYEQYF. CDR3 bases: TGTGCCAGCAGCTTAATCCCCGGATCCGAAAACTACGAGCAGTACTTC.

The chain has TRBV6-5 and TRBJ2-7; 10 bases align to TRBD2. Losses at the gene ends were 6 bases for V and 2 bases for J; bases not matched to a gene: 7. CDR3 length equals 15 residues. The germline V gene encodes CDR1 MNHEY and CDR2 SVGAGI. In DNA, the CDR3 is TGTGCCAGCAGACCGGGACTAGCGACCGCCTACGAGCAGTACTTC. This encodes CASRPGLATAYEQYF.

The rearrangement uses TRBV28 and TRBJ2-3, with TRBD2 identical over 8 bases. V was pared by 3 bases and J by 3 bases, with 11 bases of the junction left unmatched. The CDR3 totals 17 residues. Germline loops: CDR1 MDHEN, CDR2 SYDVKM. CDR3 protein: CASSLSTSGGVTDTQYF. The CDR3 coding sequence is TGTGCCAGCAGTTTGAGTACTAGCGGTGGGGTGACAGATACGCAGTATTTT.

The chain joins TRBV4-1 to TRBJ2-7, with a tentative D call TRBD1 (5 bases). V lost 2 bases to trimming and J lost 0 bases, with 11 bases between them. Germline lookup yields CDR1 MGHRA and CDR2 YSYEKL. The CDR3 runs 15 residues. The CDR3 sequence: CASSQTRTRSYEQYF. The DNA for the CDR3 is TGCGCCAGCAGCCAAACCCGGACACGCTCCTACGAGCAGTACTTC.

J is TRBJ1-4 and V is TRBV6-1; D may be TRBD1 (5 bases). The germline V and J ends were trimmed by 2 bases and 7 bases, with 14 bases remaining between them. Germline V gene lookup returns CDR1 MNHNS and CDR2 SASEGT. This CDR3 is built from 15 residues. The CDR3 region has the DNA TGTGCCAGCAGTGAAATGGGGCAGGGTGCTGAAAAACTGTTTTTT. The encoded protein is CASSEMGQGAEKLFF.

The gene calls are TRBV28 and TRBJ1-5; 8 nucleotides agree with TRBD1. The germline CDR1 and CDR2 sequences are MDHEN and SYDVKM. This CDR3 contains 14 residues. V dropped 3 bases and J dropped 7; count of bases not matched to a gene: 5. The CDR3 loop reads CASSFWGQAQPQHF. DNA for the CDR3: TGTGCCAGCAGTTTCTGGGGACAGGCCCAGCCCCAGCATTTT.

CDR3 residues: CASSYGQNNQPQHF. In DNA, the CDR3 is TGTGCCAGCAGCTACGGACAGAACAATCAGCCCCAGCATTTT. The rearrangement uses TRBV5-6 and TRBJ1-5; D is possibly TRBD1 (6 bases). The CDR3 sequence is 14 residues long. Germline V CDR1 and CDR2: SGHDT, YYEEEE. V was clipped by 3 bases and J by 3 bases, with 10 bases between them.

About this clone itself: Other DNA sequences in the same sample also yield this CDR3. The chain couples TRBV9 to TRBJ2-7, with D tentatively TRBD1 (7 bases). Trimming removed 3 bases from V and 0 bases from J, with 10 bases in between. The CDR3 length is 14 residues. CDR1 and CDR2 from the germline V gene are SGDLS and YYNGEE. The CDR3 DNA sequence: TGTGCCAGCAGCGGGGGGGACAGCTCCTACGAGCAGTACTTC. It yields the protein CASSGGDSSYEQYF. The full variable domain, with the rest looked up from reference TRBV9 and TRBJ2-7, is DSGVTQTPKHLITATGQRVTLRCSPRSGDLSVYWYQQSLDQGLQFLIQYYNGEERAKGNILERFSAQQFPDLHSELNLSSLELGDSALYFCASSGGDSSYEQYFGPGTRLTVT.

The chain joins TRBV6-5 to TRBJ2-7; possible D gene TRBD1, 6 bases. This CDR3 has 15 amino acids. Germline V gene data show CDR1 as MNHEY and CDR2 as SVGAGI. With 3 bases removed from V and 3 bases from J, the gap between germline ends came to 15 bases. Here the CDR3 reads CASSYSVDSYYEQYF. CDR3 in DNA: TGTGCCAGCAGTTATAGCGTGGACAGTTACTACGAGCAGTACTTC.

This clone was found once. The chain employs TRBV10-3 and TRBJ2-3, with D perhaps given as TRBD1 or TRBD2 (5 bases each). V lost 6 bases and J lost 5, with 15 bases in between. This CDR3 contains 14 residues. Germline assignment: CDR1 ENHRY and CDR2 SYGVKD. The CDR3 is CAISETEGRDTQYF. Here the CDR3 DNA reads TGTGCCATCAGCGAGACAGAGGGGCGAGATACGCAGTATTTT.

The V and J genes are TRBV7-9 and TRBJ1-5; weak D call: TRBD1 (5 bases). The CDR3 loop spans 15 amino acids. Germline assignment: CDR1 SEHNR and CDR2 FQNEAQ (reference sequence). Trimming stripped 5 bases from V and 8 bases from J, with 19 bases between. CDR3 loop: CASSPNGQGHEPQHF. CDR3 DNA: TGTGCCAGCAGCCCAAACGGGCAGGGCCATGAGCCCCAGCATTTT.

This clone appeared once. The chain joins TRBV27 to TRBJ2-7; maybe TRBD1 (5 bases). Germline V gene data show CDR1 as MNHEY and CDR2 as SMNVEV (reference sequence). V lost 4 bases and J lost 3, with 13 bases in between. This CDR3 has 14 residues. The DNA of the CDR3 is TGTGCCAGCAGTTGGGGCGCGTCAAACTACGAGCAGTACTTC. It yields the protein CASSWGASNYEQYF.

A few counts support this clone. Within the sample, other DNA sequences also encode this same CDR3. The gene calls are TRBV27 and TRBJ2-7, with 8 bases identical to TRBD1. From germline, CDR1 is MNHEY and CDR2 SMNVEV (reference sequence). CDR3 length: 14 amino acids. After removal of 2 bases from V and 0 bases from J, the junction contained 0 bases not matched to a gene. The CDR3 sequence is CASSLGTGSYEQYF. DNA of the CDR3: TGTGCCAGCAGTTTAGGGACAGGCTCCTACGAGCAGTACTTC.

The chain employs TRBV5-1 and TRBJ1-3, with 7 bases fitting TRBD1. Looked up from germline, CDR1 is SGHRS and CDR2 is YFSETQ. This CDR3 comprises 18 residues. V lost 1 base to trimming and J lost 0 bases; unmatched junction nucleotides: 10. This CDR3 is CASSLRPGQNHSGNTIYF. The CDR3 bases are TGCGCCAGCAGCTTGCGTCCGGGACAGAACCACTCTGGAAACACCATATATTTT.

The chain employs TRBV27 and TRBJ1-2; maybe TRBD1 (5 bases). Germline loops: CDR1 MNHEY, CDR2 SMNVEV (reference sequence). With 7 bases removed from V and 5 bases from J, the gap between germline ends came to 26 bases. The CDR3 is made up of 17 amino acids. This CDR3 is CASKGALRDSTRYGYTF. The CDR3 coding sequence is TGTGCCAGCAAAGGGGCCCTCAGGGACTCCACTAGGTATGGCTACACCTTC.

This clone has a single count. The rearrangement links TRBV6-1 to TRBJ1-5, with TRBD1 matching over 7 bases. Trimming took 4 bases from V and 0 from J; bases not matched to a gene: 9. The germline CDR1 and CDR2 sequences are MNHNS and SASEGT. CDR3 length equals 17 residues. CDR3 loop: CASSARGTATSNQPQHF. CDR3 bases: TGTGCCAGCAGTGCTAGGGGGACAGCTACTAGCAATCAGCCCCAGCATTTT.

The gene calls are TRBV7-9 and TRBJ2-2, with D possibly matching TRBD1 (5 bases). The CDR3 covers 13 residues. Germline V gene lookup returns CDR1 SEHNR and CDR2 FQNEAQ (reference sequence). V shed 10 bases and J shed 6 bases, with 15 bases lying between them. The CDR3 loop is CATNPLGPGELFF. The DNA of the CDR3 is TGTGCCACCAACCCTTTGGGGCCCGGGGAGCTGTTTTTT. Together with reference TRBV7-9 and TRBJ2-2, the CDR3 gives the full variable domain: DTGVSQNPRHKITKRGQNVTFRCDPISEHNRLYWYRQTLGQGPEFLTYFQNEAQLEKSRLLSDRFSAERPKGSFSTLEIQRTEQGDSAMYLCATNPLGPGELFFGEGSRLTVL.

The J gene is TRBJ2-7, the V gene TRBV28; D is possibly TRBD2 (6 bases). The CDR3 covers 14 residues. CDR1 and CDR2 (germline): MDHEN, SYDVKM. Trimming shortened V by 3 bases and J by 4 bases, and 13 bases separated the two germline ends. CDR3 protein: CASSFYGTGYEQYF. The CDR3 coding sequence is TGTGCCAGCAGTTTTTACGGGACTGGATACGAGCAGTACTTC.

About this clone: This specimen includes other DNA sequences encoding the same CDR3. The chain recombines TRBV7-9 with TRBJ2-7; tentative D call: TRBD1 (5 bases). V was clipped by 5 bases and J by 4 bases, with 6 bases between them. Germline V gene sequence: CDR1 SEHNR, CDR2 FQNEAQ (reference sequence). This CDR3 is built from 11 residues. CDR3 nucleotides: TGTGCCAGCAGCCCAGGGTACGAGCAGTACTTC. The encoded protein is CASSPGYEQYF.

The V call is TRBV5-4, the J call TRBJ2-7, with D uncertain. CDR3 size: 15 residues. Germline V CDR1 and CDR2: SGHNT, YYREEE (reference sequence). Trimming took 0 bases from V and 1 from J, leaving 11 bases between them. The CDR3: CASSLDFQKSYEQYF. The CDR3 DNA sequence: TGTGCCAGCAGCTTGGACTTCCAGAAGTCCTACGAGCAGTACTTC.

The V gene is TRBV27, the J gene TRBJ2-3; D is possibly TRBD2 (7 bases). The CDR3 totals 15 residues. Per the germline V gene, CDR1 is MNHEY and CDR2 is SMNVEV (reference sequence). V was pared by 4 bases and J by 2 bases, with 13 bases between. CDR3 protein: CASSSSRGATDTQYF. The CDR3 DNA sequence: TGTGCCAGCAGTTCCTCACGGGGGGCCACAGATACGCAGTATTTT.

The rearrangement uses TRBV6-1 and TRBJ2-7; 7 bases match TRBD2. V dropped 1 base and J dropped 2; count of bases not matched to a gene: 8. This CDR3 contains 16 residues. The germline gives CDR1 MNHNS, CDR2 SASEGT. DNA for the CDR3: TGTGCCAGCAGTGAAGGGGAGGGCTTTTCCCCCTACGAGCAGTACTTC. This sequence encodes CASSEGEGFSPYEQYF.